The clone carrying this T cell receptor (beta chain) came up once. Germline loops: CDR1 SNHLY, CDR2 FYNNEI. J lost 7 bases, V lost 0 bases, and 12 bases had no gene match. The CDR3 runs to 18 residues. Here immunoSEQ multiplex PCR was the method, and the copy in TCRdb shows in-frame clones only, minus some. The profile shows roughly 2.5 million clones, more than 90% of them singletons. The data were taken from a study of shared clonotypes between healthy human individuals. Source material: naive CD4+ T cells sorted from blood. Subset defined: CD45RA+ positively selected. The sequence was collected from a man between 18 and 29 years old in good health. V and J are TRBV2 and TRBJ1-4, with 9 nucleotides matching TRBD1. DNA for the CDR3: TGTGCCAGCAGTGAAGCGCTTAGTGGGACAGGGAATTTTGAAAAACTGTTTTTT. Translating gives CASSEALSGTGNFEKLFF.